The rows below give T cell receptor beta chains drawn from one sample of a study of T cell responses to AZD1222 COVID-19 vaccine. The data were produced by immunoSEQ multiplex PCR, yet TCRdb's version contains in-frame clones alone and is incomplete. The sample comprises roughly 100,000 clones, approximately 92% of which are singletons, and roughly 45% rests with the top ten. This specimen was peripheral blood, taken 28 days after the second AZD1222 dose. The receptor set was obtained from an adult who received the AZD1222 COVID-19 vaccine. Each CDR3 is given without its conserved first and last residue. Fields, in order: V gene, J gene, CDR3 protein.

TRBV6-5,TRBJ1-1,ASRLHSNTEAF
TRBV5-1,TRBJ2-7,ASSFSDPSEQY
TRBV28,TRBJ2-1,ASSLEDEQF
TRBV19,TRBJ1-4,ASSFLGTGRATNEKLF
TRBV3-1/TRBV3-2,TRBJ2-5,ASSQGSGRRGETQY
TRBV7-9,TRBJ2-1,ASNSPGNLLNEQF
TRBV5-1,TRBJ1-1,ASFVAPHLNTEAF
TRBV3-1/TRBV3-2,TRBJ1-4,ASSATRGGDEKLF
TRBV11-2,TRBJ2-7,ASSLIAGPSYEQY
TRBV19,TRBJ2-1,ASTKAGGYNEQF
TRBV28,TRBJ2-1,ASSFSGTEFRQF
TRBV27,TRBJ1-2,ASSFYGRGTYGYT
TRBV11-1,TRBJ2-7,ASSQRQGSNYEQY
TRBV7-2,TRBJ1-1,ASSSPRGWTEAF
TRBV7-2,TRBJ2-7,ASSLDGGAYEQY
TRBV5-1,TRBJ1-1,ASSFGGGEYTEAF
TRBV19,TRBJ2-3,ARGRTGDTQY
TRBV4-2,TRBJ1-4,ASSQGGTGNNEKLF
TRBV19,TRBJ1-1,ASSIQGNTEAF
TRBV28,TRBJ1-2,ASSSGQAYGYT
TRBV19,TRBJ2-7,ASSMTVNYEQY
TRBV4-1,TRBJ2-5,ASSRGVQETQY
TRBV7-9,TRBJ1-6,ASSLDFGSGNSPLH
TRBV7-2,TRBJ2-7,ASSFGTGLPEQY
TRBV28,TRBJ1-4,ASGPVGGWEKLF
TRBV19,TRBJ2-6,ATADRGYSGANVLT
TRBV6-4,TRBJ2-6,ASSPSGYGANVLT
TRBV7-2,TRBJ2-1,ASSLEIASEQF
TRBV28,TRBJ1-1,ASSPTGGAASRGAF
TRBV15,TRBJ1-2,ATSIRTGDGYT
TRBV30,TRBJ2-7,AMAPDRGAYEQY
TRBV28,TRBJ2-1,ASRPGLAGWEQF
TRBV21-1,TRBJ1-5,ASSKAGRNSNQPQH
TRBV11-2,TRBJ1-1,ASSLWGYTEAF
TRBV15,TRBJ1-1,ATSRGKDRGPTEAF
TRBV5-1,TRBJ1-2,ASSLGVGSDGYT
TRBV18,TRBJ2-3,ASSPPLAVTDTQY
TRBV19,TRBJ2-3,ATSDRGGTDTQY
TRBV10-2,TRBJ1-1,ASSITVNTEAF
TRBV2,TRBJ2-7,ASRGLAGPEAQY
TRBV18,TRBJ2-5,ASSPRWGTRETQY
TRBV7-8,TRBJ2-1,ASSLDRNMVAEQF
TRBV19,TRBJ2-3,ASSPIRGPEADTQY